The table lists the clone carrying this TCR beta chain with a count of one. Its antigen is still unknown. This table comes from immunoSEQ multiplex PCR, and its TCRdb copy is limited to in-frame clones, with some not included. The table records fewer than 300,000 clones, over 75% of them present only once. The donors were members of the approximately 120-subject validation cohort (separate from the approximately 670-subject first cohort). These data are taken from a study of cytomegalovirus exposure and HLA in healthy donors. In the study overall: A later analysis reported the same platform for the 120 or so validation repertoires and the approximately 640 first-cohort repertoires. General study results and limits: The CMV antigen specificity of a few CMV-associated chains was confirmed through in vitro analysis. Rarity characterized most TCR sequences, yet some public TCRs appeared in many donors.

Germline V gene data show CDR1 as KGHSH and CDR2 as LQKENI. Between the trimmed V and J ends, which lost 5 bases and 2 bases, there was a span of 12 bases. This CDR3 contains 14 residues. Sequencing was carried out using PBMCs. This TCR was sampled from a woman between 18 and 30 years old in good health and CMV-seronegative. The genes are TRBV18 and TRBJ2-5; no firm D call. The CDR3 coding sequence is TGTGCCAGCTCATCTCAGTCCCATCAAGAGACCCAGTACTTC. Translation: CASSSQSHQETQYF.